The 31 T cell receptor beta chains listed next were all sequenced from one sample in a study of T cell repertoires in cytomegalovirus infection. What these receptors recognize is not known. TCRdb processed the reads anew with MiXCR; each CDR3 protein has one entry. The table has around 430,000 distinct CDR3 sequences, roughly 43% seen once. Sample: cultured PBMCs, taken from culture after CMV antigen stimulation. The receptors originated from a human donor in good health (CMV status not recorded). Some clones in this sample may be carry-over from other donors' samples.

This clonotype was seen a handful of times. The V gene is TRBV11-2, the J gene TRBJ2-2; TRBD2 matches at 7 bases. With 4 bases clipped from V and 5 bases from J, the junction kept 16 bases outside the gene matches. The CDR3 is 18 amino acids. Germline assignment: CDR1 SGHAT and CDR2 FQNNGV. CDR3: CASSYWGLGGSGTGELFF. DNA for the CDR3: TGTGCCAGCAGCTACTGGGGACTGGGCGGGAGTGGGACCGGGGAGCTGTTTTTT. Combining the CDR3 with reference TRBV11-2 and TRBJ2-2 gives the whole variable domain EAGVAQSPRYKIIEKRQSVAFWCNPISGHATLYWYQQILGQGPKLLIQFQNNGVVDDSQLPKDRFSAERLKGVDSTLKIQPAKLEDSAVYLCASSYWGLGGSGTGELFFGEGSRLTVL.

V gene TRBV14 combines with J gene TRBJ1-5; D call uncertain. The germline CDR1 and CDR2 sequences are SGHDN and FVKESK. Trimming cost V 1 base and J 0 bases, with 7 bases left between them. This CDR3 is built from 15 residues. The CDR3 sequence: CASSQATNSNQPQHF. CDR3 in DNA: TGTGCCAGCAGCCAAGCCACAAATAGCAATCAGCCCCAGCATTTT.

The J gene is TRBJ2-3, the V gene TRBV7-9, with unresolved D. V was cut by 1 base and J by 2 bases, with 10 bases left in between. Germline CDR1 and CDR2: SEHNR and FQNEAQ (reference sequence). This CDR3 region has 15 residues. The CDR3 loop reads CASSLGPADTDTQYF. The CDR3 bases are TGTGCCAGCAGCTTAGGGCCGGCGGACACAGATACGCAGTATTTT.

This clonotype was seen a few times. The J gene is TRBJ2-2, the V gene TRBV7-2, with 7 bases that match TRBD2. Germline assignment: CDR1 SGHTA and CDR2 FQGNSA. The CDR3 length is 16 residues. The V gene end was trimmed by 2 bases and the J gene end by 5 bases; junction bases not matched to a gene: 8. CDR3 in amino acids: CASSLRVAGVTGELFF. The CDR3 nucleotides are TGTGCCAGCAGCTTAAGGGTAGCGGGTGTGACCGGGGAGCTGTTTTTT.

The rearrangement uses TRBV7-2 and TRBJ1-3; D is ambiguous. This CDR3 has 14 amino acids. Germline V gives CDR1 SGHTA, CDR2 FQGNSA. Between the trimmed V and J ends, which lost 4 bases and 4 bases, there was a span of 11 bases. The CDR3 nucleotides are TGTGCCAGCAGCTCCGGGGAGGGCGGAAACACCATATATTTT. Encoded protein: CASSSGEGGNTIYF.

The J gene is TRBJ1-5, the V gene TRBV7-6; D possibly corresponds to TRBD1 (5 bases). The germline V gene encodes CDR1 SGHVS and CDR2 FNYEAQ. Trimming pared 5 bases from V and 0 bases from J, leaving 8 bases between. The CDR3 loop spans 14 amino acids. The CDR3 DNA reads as TGTGCCAGCAGCACAGACAGTAGCAATCAGCCCCAGCATTTT. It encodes CASSTDSSNQPQHF.

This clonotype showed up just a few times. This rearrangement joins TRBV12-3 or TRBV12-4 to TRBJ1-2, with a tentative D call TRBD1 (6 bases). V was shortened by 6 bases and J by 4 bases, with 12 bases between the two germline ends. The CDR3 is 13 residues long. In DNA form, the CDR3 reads TGTGCCAGCAGAGCGCGGGACACCTATGGCTACACCTTC. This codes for CASRARDTYGYTF.

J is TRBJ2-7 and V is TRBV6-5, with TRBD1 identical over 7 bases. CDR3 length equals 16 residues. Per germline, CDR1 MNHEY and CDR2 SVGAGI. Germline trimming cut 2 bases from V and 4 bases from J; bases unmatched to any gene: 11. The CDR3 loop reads CASSYLLRQGHYEQYF. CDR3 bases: TGTGCCAGCAGTTACCTCCTGAGACAGGGCCATTACGAGCAGTACTTC.

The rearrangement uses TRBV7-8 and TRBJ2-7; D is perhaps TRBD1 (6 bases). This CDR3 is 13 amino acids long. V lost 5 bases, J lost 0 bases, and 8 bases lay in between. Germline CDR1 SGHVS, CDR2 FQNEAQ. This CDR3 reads CASSQGFSYEQYF. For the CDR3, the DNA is TGTGCCAGCAGCCAGGGGTTCTCCTACGAGCAGTACTTC.

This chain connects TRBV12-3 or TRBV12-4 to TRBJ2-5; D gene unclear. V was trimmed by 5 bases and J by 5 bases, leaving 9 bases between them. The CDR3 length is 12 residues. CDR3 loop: CASSETQETQYF. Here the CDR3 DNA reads TGTGCCAGCAGTGAAACTCAGGAGACCCAGTACTTC.

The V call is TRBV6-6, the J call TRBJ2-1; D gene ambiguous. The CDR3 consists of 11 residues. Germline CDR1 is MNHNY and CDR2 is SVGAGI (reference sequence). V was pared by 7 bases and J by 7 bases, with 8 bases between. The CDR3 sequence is CASTLRNEQFF. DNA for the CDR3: TGTGCCAGCACCTTACGGAATGAGCAGTTCTTC.

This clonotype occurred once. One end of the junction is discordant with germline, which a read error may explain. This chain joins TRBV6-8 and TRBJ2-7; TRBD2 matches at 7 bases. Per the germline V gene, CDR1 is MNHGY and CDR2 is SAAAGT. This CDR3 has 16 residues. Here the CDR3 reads CGSSYSKGGGSYEQYF. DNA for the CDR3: TGTGGCAGCAGTTACTCGAAAGGCGGGGGCTCCTACGAGCAGTACTTC.

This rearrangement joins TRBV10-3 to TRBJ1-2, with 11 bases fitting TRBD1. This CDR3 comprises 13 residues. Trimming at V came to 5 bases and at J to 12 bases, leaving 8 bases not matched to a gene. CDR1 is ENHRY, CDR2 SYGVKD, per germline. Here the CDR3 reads CAISPGQGEFDTF. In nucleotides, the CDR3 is TGTGCCATCAGTCCGGGACAGGGGGAATTTGACACCTTC.

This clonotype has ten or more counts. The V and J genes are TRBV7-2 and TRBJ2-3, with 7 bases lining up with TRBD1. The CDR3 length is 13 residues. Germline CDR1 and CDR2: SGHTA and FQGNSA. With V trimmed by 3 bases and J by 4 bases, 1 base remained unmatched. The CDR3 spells CASSFQGADTQYF. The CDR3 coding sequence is TGTGCCAGCAGCTTTCAGGGGGCAGATACGCAGTATTTT. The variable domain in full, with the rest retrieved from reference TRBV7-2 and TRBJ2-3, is GAGVSQSPSNKVTEKGKDVELRCDPISGHTALYWYRQSLGQGLEFLIYFQGNSAPDKSGLPSDRFSAERTGGSVSTLTIQRTQQEDSAVYLCASSFQGADTQYFGPGTRLTVL.

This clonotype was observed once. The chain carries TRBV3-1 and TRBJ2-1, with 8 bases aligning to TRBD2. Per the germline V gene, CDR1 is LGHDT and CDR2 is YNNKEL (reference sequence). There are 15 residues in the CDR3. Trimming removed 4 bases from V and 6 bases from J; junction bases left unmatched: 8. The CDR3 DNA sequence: TGTGCCAGCAGCCCCCAGGCTAGCGGGCGCAATGAGCAGTTCTTC. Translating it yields CASSPQASGRNEQFF.

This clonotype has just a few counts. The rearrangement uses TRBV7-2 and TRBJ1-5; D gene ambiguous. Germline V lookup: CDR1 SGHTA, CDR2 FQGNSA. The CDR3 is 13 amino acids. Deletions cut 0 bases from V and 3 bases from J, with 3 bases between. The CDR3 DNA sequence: TGTGCCAGCAGCTTAGCGTACAATCAGCCCCAGCATTTT. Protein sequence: CASSLAYNQPQHF. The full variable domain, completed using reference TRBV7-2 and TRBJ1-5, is GAGVSQSPSNKVTEKGKDVELRCDPISGHTALYWYRQSLGQGLEFLIYFQGNSAPDKSGLPSDRFSAERTGGSVSTLTIQRTQQEDSAVYLCASSLAYNQPQHFGDGTRLSIL.

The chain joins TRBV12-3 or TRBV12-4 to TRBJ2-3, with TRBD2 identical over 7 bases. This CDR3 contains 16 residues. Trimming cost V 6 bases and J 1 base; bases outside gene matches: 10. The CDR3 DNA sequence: TGTGCCAGCAGCCCCGGAGCGGGACGGGGCACAGATACGCAGTATTTT. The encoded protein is CASSPGAGRGTDTQYF.

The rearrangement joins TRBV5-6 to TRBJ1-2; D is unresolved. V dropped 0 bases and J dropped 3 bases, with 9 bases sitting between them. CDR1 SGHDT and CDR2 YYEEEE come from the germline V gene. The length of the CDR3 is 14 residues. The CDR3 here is CASSLVVRDYGYTF. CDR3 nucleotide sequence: TGTGCCAGCAGCTTGGTGGTCAGAGACTATGGCTACACCTTC. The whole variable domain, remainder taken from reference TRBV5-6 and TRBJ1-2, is DAGVTQSPTHLIKTRGQQVTLRCSPKSGHDTVSWYQQALGQGPQFIFQYYEEEERQRGNFPDRFSGHQFPNYSSELNVNALLLGDSALYLCASSLVVRDYGYTFGSGTRLTVV.

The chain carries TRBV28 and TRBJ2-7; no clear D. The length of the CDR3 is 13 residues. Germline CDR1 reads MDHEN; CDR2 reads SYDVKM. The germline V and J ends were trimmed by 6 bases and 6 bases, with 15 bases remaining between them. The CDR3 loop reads CASSPPGPGEQYF. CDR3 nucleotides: TGTGCCAGCAGCCCCCCGGGCCCAGGCGAGCAGTACTTC.

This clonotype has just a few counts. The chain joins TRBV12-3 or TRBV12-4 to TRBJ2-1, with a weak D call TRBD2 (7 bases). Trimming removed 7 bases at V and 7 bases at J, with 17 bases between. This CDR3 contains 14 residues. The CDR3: CASTVGGGANEQFF. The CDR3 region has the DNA TGTGCCAGCACTGTGGGGGGGGGGGCAAATGAGCAGTTCTTC.

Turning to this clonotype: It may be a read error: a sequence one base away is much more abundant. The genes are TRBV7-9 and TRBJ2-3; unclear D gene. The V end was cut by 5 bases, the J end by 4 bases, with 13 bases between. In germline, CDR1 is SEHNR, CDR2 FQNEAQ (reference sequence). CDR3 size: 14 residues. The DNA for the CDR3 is TGTGCCAGCAGCCTATCACCCCAACCAGATACGCAGTATTTT. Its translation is CASSLSPQPDTQYF.

CDR3 bases: TGTGCCATCAACCCCTTTGGGACTGAAGCTTTCTTT. Translating it yields CAINPFGTEAFF. This chain joins TRBV28 and TRBJ1-1; no firm D call. The germline gives CDR1 MDHEN, CDR2 SYDVKM. V was cut by 10 bases and J by 5 bases, with 14 bases left in between. The CDR3 is 12 amino acids.

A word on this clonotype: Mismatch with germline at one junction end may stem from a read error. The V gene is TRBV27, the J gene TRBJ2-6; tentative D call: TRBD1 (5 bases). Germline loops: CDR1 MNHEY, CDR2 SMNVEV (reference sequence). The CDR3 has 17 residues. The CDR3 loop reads CASSLSNPGPGANVLTF. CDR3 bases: TGTGCCAGCAGCTTATCTAATCCAGGGCCCGGGGCCAACGTCCTGACTTTC.

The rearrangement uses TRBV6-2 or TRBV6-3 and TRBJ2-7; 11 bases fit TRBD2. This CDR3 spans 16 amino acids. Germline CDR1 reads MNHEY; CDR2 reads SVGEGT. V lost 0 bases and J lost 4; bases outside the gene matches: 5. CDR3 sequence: CASSYSGTSGRYEQYF. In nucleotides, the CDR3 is TGTGCCAGCAGTTACTCGGGGACTAGCGGCAGGTACGAGCAGTACTTC.

This CDR3 reads CASSTGTGGTFSYEQYF. DNA of the CDR3: TGTGCCAGCAGTACCGGGACAGGGGGTACCTTTTCCTACGAGCAGTACTTC. The V gene is TRBV6-5, the J gene TRBJ2-7, with 11 bases aligning to TRBD1. This CDR3 spans 17 amino acids. V gave up 5 bases and J gave up 1 base; unmatched junction bases: 10. Germline values: CDR1 MNHEY, CDR2 SVGAGI.

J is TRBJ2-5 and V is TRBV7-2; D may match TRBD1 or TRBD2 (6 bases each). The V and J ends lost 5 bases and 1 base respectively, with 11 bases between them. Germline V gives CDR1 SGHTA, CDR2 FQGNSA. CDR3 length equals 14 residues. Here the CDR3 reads CASSPRGAQETQYF. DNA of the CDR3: TGTGCCAGCAGCCCGAGGGGGGCCCAAGAGACCCAGTACTTC. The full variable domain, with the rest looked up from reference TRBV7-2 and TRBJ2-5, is GAGVSQSPSNKVTEKGKDVELRCDPISGHTALYWYRQSLGQGLEFLIYFQGNSAPDKSGLPSDRFSAERTGGSVSTLTIQRTQQEDSAVYLCASSPRGAQETQYFGPGTRLLVL.

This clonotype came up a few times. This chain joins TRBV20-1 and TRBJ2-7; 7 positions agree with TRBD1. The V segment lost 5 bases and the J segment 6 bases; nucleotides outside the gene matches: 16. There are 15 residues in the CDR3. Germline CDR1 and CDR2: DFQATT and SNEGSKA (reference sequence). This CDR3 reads CSAGQANGQVGEQYF. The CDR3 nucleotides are TGCAGTGCTGGTCAAGCGAACGGACAGGTCGGCGAGCAGTACTTC.

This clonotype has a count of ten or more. The CDR3 nucleotides read TGTGCCAGCAGCTTAGCAGGGCTAGGTGCCTACGAGCAGTACTTC. This sequence encodes CASSLAGLGAYEQYF. The chain carries TRBV7-2 and TRBJ2-7; D is unresolved. V was cut by 0 bases and J by 2 bases, with 11 bases left in between. CDR1 is SGHTA and CDR2 is FQGNSA in the germline V gene. This CDR3 is 15 amino acids long.

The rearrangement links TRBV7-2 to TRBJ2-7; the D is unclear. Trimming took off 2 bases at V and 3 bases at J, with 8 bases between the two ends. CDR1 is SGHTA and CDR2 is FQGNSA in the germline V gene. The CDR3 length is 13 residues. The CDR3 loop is CASSLSPGYEQYF. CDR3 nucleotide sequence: TGTGCCAGCAGCTTATCGCCGGGCTACGAGCAGTACTTC. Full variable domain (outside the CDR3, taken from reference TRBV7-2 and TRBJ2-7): GAGVSQSPSNKVTEKGKDVELRCDPISGHTALYWYRQSLGQGLEFLIYFQGNSAPDKSGLPSDRFSAERTGGSVSTLTIQRTQQEDSAVYLCASSLSPGYEQYFGPGTRLTVT.

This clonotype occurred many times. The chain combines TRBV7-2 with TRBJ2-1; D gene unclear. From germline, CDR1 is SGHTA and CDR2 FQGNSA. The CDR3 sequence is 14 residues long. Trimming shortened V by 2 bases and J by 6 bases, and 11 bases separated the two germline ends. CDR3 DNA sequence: TGTGCCAGCAGCTTATCCCACCCCTTCAATGAGCAGTTCTTC. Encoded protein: CASSLSHPFNEQFF.

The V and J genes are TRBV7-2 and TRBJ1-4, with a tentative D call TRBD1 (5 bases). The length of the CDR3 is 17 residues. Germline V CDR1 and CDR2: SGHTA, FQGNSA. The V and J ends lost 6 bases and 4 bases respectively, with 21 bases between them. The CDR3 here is CASSPDGAPFGNEKLFF. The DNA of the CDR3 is TGTGCCAGCAGTCCAGACGGGGCCCCTTTTGGTAATGAAAAACTGTTTTTT.